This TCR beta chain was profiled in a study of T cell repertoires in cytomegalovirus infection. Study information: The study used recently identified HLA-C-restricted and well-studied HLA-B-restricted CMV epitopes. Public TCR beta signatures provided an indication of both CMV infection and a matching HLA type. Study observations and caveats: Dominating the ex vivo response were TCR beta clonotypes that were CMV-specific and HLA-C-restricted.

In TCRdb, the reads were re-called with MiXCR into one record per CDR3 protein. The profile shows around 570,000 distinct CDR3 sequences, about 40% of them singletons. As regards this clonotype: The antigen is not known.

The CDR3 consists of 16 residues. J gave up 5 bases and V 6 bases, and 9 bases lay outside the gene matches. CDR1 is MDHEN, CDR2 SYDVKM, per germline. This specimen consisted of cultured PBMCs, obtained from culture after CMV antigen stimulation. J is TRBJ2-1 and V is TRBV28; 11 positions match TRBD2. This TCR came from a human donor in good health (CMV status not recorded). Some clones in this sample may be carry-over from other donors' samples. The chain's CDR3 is CASRDTTSGIDNEQFF. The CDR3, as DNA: TGTGCCAGCAGGGACACGACTAGCGGGATTGACAATGAGCAGTTCTTC.